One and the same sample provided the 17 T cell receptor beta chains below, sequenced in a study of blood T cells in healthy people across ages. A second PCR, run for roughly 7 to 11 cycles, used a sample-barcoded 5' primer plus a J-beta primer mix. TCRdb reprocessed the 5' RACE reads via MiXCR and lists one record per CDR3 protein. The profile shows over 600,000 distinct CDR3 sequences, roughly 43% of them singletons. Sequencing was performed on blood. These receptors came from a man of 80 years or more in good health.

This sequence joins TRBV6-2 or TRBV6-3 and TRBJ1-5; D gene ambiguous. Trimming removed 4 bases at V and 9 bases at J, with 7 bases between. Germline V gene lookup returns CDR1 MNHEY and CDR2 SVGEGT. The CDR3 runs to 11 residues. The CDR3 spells CASSFTGPQHF. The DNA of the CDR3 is TGTGCCAGCAGTTTCACGGGGCCCCAGCATTTT.

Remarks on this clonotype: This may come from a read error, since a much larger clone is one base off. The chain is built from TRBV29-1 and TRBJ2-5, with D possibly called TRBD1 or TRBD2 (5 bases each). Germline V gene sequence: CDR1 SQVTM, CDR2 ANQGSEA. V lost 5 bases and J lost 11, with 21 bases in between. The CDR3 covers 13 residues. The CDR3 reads CSVRPLWGNEQYF. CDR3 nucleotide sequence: TGCAGCGTTCGGCCCCTATGGGGGAATGAGCAGTACTTC.

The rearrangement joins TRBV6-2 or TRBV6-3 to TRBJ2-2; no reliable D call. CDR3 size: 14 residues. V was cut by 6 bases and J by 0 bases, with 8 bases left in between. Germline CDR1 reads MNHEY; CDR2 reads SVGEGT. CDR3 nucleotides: TGTGCCAGCAGACAGAGTCCGAACACCGGGGAGCTGTTTTTT. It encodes CASRQSPNTGELFF.

The CDR3 DNA follows: TGTGCCAGTACCCCGAACCATGGCGGGGGGGCTCATGAGCAGTTCTTC. Its protein product is CASTPNHGGGAHEQFF. This chain connects TRBV19 to TRBJ2-1, with 9 bases aligning to TRBD2. This CDR3 is built from 16 residues. Germline V gene sequence: CDR1 LNHDA, CDR2 SQIVND (reference sequence). The J segment lost 8 bases and the V segment lost 7 bases, leaving 15 bases of the junction unmatched.

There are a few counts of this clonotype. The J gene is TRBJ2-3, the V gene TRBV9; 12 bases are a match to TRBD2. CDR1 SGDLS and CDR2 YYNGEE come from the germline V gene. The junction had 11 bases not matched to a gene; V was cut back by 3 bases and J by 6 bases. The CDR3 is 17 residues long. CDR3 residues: CASSGQASGRAWDTQYF. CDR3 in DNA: TGTGCCAGCAGCGGCCAAGCTAGCGGGAGGGCCTGGGATACGCAGTATTTT.

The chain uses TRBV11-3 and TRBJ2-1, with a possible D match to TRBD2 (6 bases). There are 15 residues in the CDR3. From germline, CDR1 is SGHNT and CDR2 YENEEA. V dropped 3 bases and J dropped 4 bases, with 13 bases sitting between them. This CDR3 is CASSLYTGLYNEQFF. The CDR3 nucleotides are TGTGCCAGCAGCTTGTACACGGGACTTTACAATGAGCAGTTCTTC. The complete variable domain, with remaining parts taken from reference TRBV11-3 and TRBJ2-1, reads EAGVVQSPRYKIIEKKQPVAFWCNPISGHNTLYWYLQNLGQGPELLIRYENEEAVDDSQLPKDRFSAERLKGVDSTLKIQPAELGDSAVYLCASSLYTGLYNEQFFGPGTRLTVL.

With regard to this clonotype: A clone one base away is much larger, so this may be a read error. CDR3 protein: CASSVQQGYEQYF. Written as DNA, the CDR3 is TGTGCCAGCAGCGTACAACAGGGCTACGAGCAGTACTTC. The gene calls are TRBV7-2 and TRBJ2-7; possibly TRBD1 for D (6 bases). The CDR3 has 13 residues. The germline CDR1 and CDR2 sequences are SGHTA and FQGNSA. Trimming removed 5 bases at V and 3 bases at J, with 11 bases between.

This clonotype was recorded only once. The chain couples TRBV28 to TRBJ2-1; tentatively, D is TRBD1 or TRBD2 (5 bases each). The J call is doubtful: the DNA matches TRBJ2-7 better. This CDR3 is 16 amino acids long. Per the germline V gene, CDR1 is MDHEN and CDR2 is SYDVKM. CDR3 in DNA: TGTGCCAGCAGTTTGGGGGTCGGAAGCTCCTACAATGAGCAGTACTTC. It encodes CASSLGVGSSYNEQYF.

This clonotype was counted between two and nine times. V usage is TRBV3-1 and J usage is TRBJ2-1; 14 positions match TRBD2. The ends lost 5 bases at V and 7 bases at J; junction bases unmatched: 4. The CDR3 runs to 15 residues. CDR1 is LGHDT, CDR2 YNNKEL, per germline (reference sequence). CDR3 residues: CASSVRTSGGNEQFF. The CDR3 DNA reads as TGTGCCAGCAGCGTTCGGACTAGCGGGGGGAATGAGCAGTTCTTC.

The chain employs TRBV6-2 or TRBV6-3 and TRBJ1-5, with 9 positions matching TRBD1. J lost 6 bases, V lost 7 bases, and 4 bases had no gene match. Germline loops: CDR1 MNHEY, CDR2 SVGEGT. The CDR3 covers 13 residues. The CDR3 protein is CASTRDRAQPQHF. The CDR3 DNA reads TGTGCCAGCACCAGGGACAGGGCTCAGCCCCAGCATTTT.

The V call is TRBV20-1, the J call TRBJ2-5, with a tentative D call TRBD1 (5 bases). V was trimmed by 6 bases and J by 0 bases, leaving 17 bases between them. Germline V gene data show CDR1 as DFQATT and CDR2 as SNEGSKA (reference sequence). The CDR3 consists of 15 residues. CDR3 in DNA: TGCAGTGCCCAAACCCAGGGCCCCCACCAAGAGACCCAGTACTTC. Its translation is CSAQTQGPHQETQYF.

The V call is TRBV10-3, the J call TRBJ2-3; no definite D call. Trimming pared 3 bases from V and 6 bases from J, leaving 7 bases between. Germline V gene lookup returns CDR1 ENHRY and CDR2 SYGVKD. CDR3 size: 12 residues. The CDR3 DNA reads TGTGCCATCAGTGAATCTCGGGATACGCAGTATTTT. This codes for CAISESRDTQYF.

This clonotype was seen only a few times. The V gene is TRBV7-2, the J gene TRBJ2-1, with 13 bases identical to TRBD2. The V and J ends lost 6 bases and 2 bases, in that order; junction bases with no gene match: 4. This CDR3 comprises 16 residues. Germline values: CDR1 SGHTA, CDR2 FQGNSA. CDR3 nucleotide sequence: TGTGCCAGCAGGCCCGGACTAGCGGGGGCCTACAATGAGCAGTTCTTC. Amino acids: CASRPGLAGAYNEQFF.

The CDR3 coding sequence is TGTGCCACCAGTGATTTTAGCGGGAGTGGGGCAGATACGCAGTATTTT. Translating gives CATSDFSGSGADTQYF. V and J are TRBV24-1 and TRBJ2-3, with 9 bases fitting TRBD2. The germline CDR1 and CDR2 sequences are KGHDR and SFDVKD. Trimming at V came to 1 base and at J to 4 bases, leaving 5 bases not matched to a gene. The CDR3 length is 16 residues.

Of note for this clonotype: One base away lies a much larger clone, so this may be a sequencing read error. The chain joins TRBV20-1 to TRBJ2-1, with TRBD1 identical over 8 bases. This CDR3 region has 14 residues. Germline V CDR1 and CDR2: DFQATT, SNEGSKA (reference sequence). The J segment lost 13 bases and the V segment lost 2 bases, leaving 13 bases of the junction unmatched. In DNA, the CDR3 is TGCAGTGCTAGAACCCCAGGGGGCCGGGAGACCCAGTTCTTC. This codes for CSARTPGGRETQFF.

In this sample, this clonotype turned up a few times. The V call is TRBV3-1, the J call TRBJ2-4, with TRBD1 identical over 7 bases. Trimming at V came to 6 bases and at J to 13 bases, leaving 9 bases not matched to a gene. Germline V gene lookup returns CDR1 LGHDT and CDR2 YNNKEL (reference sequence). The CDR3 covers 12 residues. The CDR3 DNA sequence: TGTGCCAGCAGACAGGGGTTGGGGGAGCAGTACTTC. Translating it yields CASRQGLGEQYF.

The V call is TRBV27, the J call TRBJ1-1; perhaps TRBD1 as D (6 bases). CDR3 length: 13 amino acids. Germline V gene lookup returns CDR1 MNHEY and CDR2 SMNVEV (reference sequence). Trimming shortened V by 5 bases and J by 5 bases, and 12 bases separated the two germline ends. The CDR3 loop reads CASSTFGQTEAFF. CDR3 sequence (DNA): TGTGCCAGCAGTACATTTGGACAGACTGAAGCTTTCTTT.